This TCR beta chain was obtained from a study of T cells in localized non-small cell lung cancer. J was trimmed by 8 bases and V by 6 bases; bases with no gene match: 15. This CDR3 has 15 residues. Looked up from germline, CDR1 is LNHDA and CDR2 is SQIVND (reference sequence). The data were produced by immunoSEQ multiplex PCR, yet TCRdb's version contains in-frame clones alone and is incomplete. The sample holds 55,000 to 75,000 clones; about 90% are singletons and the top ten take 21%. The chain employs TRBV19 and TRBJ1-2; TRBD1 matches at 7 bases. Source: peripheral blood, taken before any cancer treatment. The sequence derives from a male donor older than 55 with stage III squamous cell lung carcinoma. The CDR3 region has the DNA TGTGCCAGTAGGACAGGGACCCTCGAGGCGGTCGGCTACACCTTC. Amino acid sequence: CASRTGTLEAVGYTF.